A single sample gave rise to the 25 T cell receptor beta chains below, sequenced in a study of radiotherapy plus CTLA-4 blockade in lung cancer. Clones were sequenced by immunoSEQ multiplex PCR, and TCRdb holds only the in-frame ones, with some missing. Of fewer than 150,000 clones listed, 78% are singletons. Material: peripheral blood, obtained from a patient treated with radiotherapy plus ipilimumab. The origin of the receptors is a human donor with non-small cell lung cancer who had a partial response to radiotherapy plus ipilimumab.

The chain recombines TRBV5-1 with TRBJ2-1, with 9 bases fitting TRBD2. The germline gives CDR1 SGHRS, CDR2 YFSETQ. With 4 bases clipped from V and 0 bases from J, the junction kept 8 bases outside the gene matches. There are 17 residues in the CDR3. The chain's CDR3 is CASSHLASGTSYNEQFF. CDR3 DNA sequence: TGCGCCAGCAGCCACCTGGCTAGCGGGACCTCCTACAATGAGCAGTTCTTC.

V usage is TRBV15 and J usage is TRBJ2-1; D possibly corresponds to TRBD2 (6 bases). This CDR3 comprises 12 residues. The germline V and J ends were trimmed by 0 bases and 12 bases, with 9 bases remaining between them. CDR1 LNHNV and CDR2 YYDKDF come from the germline V gene (reference sequence). The CDR3 bases are TGTGCCACCAGCAGAGATGTGGGGGGGCAGTTCTTC. This encodes CATSRDVGGQFF.

The rearrangement links TRBV4-3 to TRBJ2-3; 9 positions match TRBD2. The CDR3 contains 16 residues. The germline CDR1 and CDR2 sequences are LGHNA and YSLEER. Unmatched junction bases numbered 6, after V lost 1 base and J lost 4 bases. For the CDR3, the DNA is TGCGCCAGCAGCCAAGTGGCTAGCGGGATCCCAGATACGCAGTATTTT. Translation gives CASSQVASGIPDTQYF.

The chain is built from TRBV14 and TRBJ2-7, with TRBD1 matching over 7 bases. Trimming cost V 5 bases and J 3 bases; bases outside gene matches: 7. Germline V gene data show CDR1 as SGHDN and CDR2 as FVKESK. The CDR3 consists of 14 residues. CDR3 sequence (DNA): TGTGCCAGCAGCACCGGGACAGTCCGCTACGAGCAGTACTTC. Translated, it gives CASSTGTVRYEQYF.

This chain links TRBV5-1 with TRBJ1-1; weak D call: TRBD1 (5 bases). The CDR3 consists of 13 residues. The V gene lost 4 bases and the J gene lost 6 bases, with 13 bases spanning the gap. CDR1 and CDR2 from the germline V gene are SGHRS and YFSETQ. The CDR3 sequence: CASSQGTYAEAFF. DNA for the CDR3: TGCGCCAGCAGCCAAGGGACTTACGCTGAAGCTTTCTTT.

In this sample, this clone turned up once. One junction end disagrees with the germline gene, perhaps due to a read error. This chain joins TRBV7-9 and TRBJ2-1; 11 nucleotides line up with TRBD2. CDR1 is SEHNR and CDR2 is FQNEAQ in the germline V gene (reference sequence). This CDR3 has 14 amino acids. The CDR3 reads CASSLAGGFNEQFF. The CDR3 bases are TGTGCCAGCAGCCTAGCGGGAGGATTCAATGAGCAGTTCTTC.

A few counts support this clone. The rearrangement links TRBV6-1 to TRBJ1-5; TRBD1 matches at 7 bases. CDR1 and CDR2 (germline): MNHNS, SASEGT. The CDR3 is made up of 15 amino acids. The V and J ends lost 6 bases and 0 bases, in that order; junction bases with no gene match: 5. The CDR3 region has the DNA TGTGCCAGCAGGAGGACAGGTGATAGCAATCAGCCCCAGCATTTT. This gives the protein CASRRTGDSNQPQHF.

The V and J genes are TRBV11-2 and TRBJ1-1; 7 nucleotides line up with TRBD1. Losses at the gene ends were 6 bases for V and 5 bases for J; bases not matched to a gene: 15. In germline, CDR1 is SGHAT, CDR2 FQNNGV. The CDR3 runs 16 residues. The CDR3 region has the DNA TGTGCCAGCAGGTTCACAGGGGCCGTTGGGCAGACTGAAGCTTTCTTT. It specifies CASRFTGAVGQTEAFF.

In this sample, this clone turned up once. V usage is TRBV4-3 and J usage is TRBJ1-2, with 10 nucleotides matching TRBD1. The length of the CDR3 is 15 residues. Germline assignment: CDR1 LGHNA and CDR2 YSLEER. Germline trimming cut 1 base from V and 7 bases from J; bases unmatched to any gene: 6. Written as DNA, the CDR3 is TGCGCCAGCAGCCAAGGACAGGGGGCGACCGGTGGCTACACCTTC. As protein: CASSQGQGATGGYTF.

This clone showed up just a few times. The genes are TRBV5-4 and TRBJ2-1; 9 bases line up with TRBD1. The CDR3 is 19 residues long. The germline V gene has CDR1 SGHNT and CDR2 YYREEE (reference sequence). Losses at the gene ends were 3 bases for V and 1 base for J; bases not matched to a gene: 14. CDR3 DNA sequence: TGTGCCAGCAGCTCCGGGACAGGGAGTAAGTTAGGGTCCTACAATGAGCAGTTCTTC. Translated: CASSSGTGSKLGSYNEQFF.

This clone appeared a single time. The chain couples TRBV7-6 to TRBJ2-7; 7 bases fit TRBD2. The CDR3 totals 14 residues. CDR1 and CDR2 from the germline V gene are SGHVS and FNYEAQ. V gave up 4 bases and J gave up 0 bases; unmatched junction bases: 3. The DNA of the CDR3 is TGTGCCAGCAGCTCAAGCGGGACCTCCTACGAGCAGTACTTC. It codes for CASSSSGTSYEQYF.

In its sample, this clone was seen a few times. The CDR3 DNA reads as TGCGCCAGCAACCTAGGACTTGAATACGAGCAGTACTTC. As protein: CASNLGLEYEQYF. V is TRBV10-2 and J is TRBJ2-7, with D possibly matching TRBD2 (5 bases). V dropped 7 bases and J dropped 4 bases, with 14 bases sitting between them. CDR1 WSHSY and CDR2 SAAADI come from the germline V gene. The CDR3 extends over 13 amino acids.

This clone turned up a few times. The chain recombines TRBV29-1 with TRBJ1-2; no reliable D call. The CDR3 runs 11 residues. The V end lost 6 bases, the J end lost 4 bases, and 9 bases lay between the germline ends. Germline V gives CDR1 SQVTM, CDR2 ANQGSEA. Here the CDR3 DNA reads TGCAGCGTCTACCATGGCTATGGCTACACCTTC. Residues: CSVYHGYGYTF.

The chain employs TRBV6-6 and TRBJ2-3; the match to TRBD1 covers 7 bases. Germline V CDR1 and CDR2: MNHNY, SVGAGI (reference sequence). The CDR3 spans 15 residues. Trimming took 2 bases from V and 3 from J; bases not matched to a gene: 5. CDR3 amino acids: CASSYRQGRTDTQYF. CDR3 coding DNA: TGTGCCAGCAGTTACCGACAGGGAAGAACAGATACGCAGTATTTT.

The V call is TRBV7-9, the J call TRBJ1-4, with a tentative D call TRBD1 (5 bases). The CDR3 is made up of 14 amino acids. The V and J ends lost 2 bases and 8 bases respectively, with 12 bases between them. The germline V gene has CDR1 SEHNR and CDR2 FQNEAQ (reference sequence). For the CDR3, the DNA is TGTGCCAGCAGCTTATCAGGGTTGGGGGAAAAACTGTTTTTT. Its protein is CASSLSGLGEKLFF.

The chain carries TRBV7-8 and TRBJ1-4, with a possible D match to TRBD1 (6 bases). The V end lost 10 bases, the J end lost 4 bases, and 13 bases lay between the germline ends. The CDR3 runs 13 residues. The germline V gene encodes CDR1 SGHVS and CDR2 FQNEAQ. CDR3 sequence: CANQGRGNEKLFF. The DNA of the CDR3 is TGTGCCAACCAGGGGAGGGGTAATGAAAAACTGTTTTTT.

This clone was seen only a few times. The gene calls are TRBV5-4 and TRBJ1-1; possibly TRBD1 for D (5 bases). The CDR3 is 13 amino acids. The V end lost 3 bases, the J end lost 1 base, and 7 bases lay between the germline ends. Germline V lookup: CDR1 SGHNT, CDR2 YYREEE (reference sequence). CDR3 DNA: TGTGCCAGCAGCTCACAGGCGAACACTGAAGCTTTCTTT. Protein sequence: CASSSQANTEAFF.

The chain uses TRBV25-1 and TRBJ1-2, with 7 nucleotides matching TRBD1. Germline values: CDR1 MGHDK, CDR2 SYGVNS. J lost 7 bases, V lost 3 bases, and 11 bases had no gene match. The CDR3 totals 15 residues. The CDR3 reads CASSDAWLGGSGYTF. The CDR3 nucleotides are TGTGCCAGCAGTGACGCTTGGCTAGGGGGCTCTGGCTACACCTTC.

This clone has a handful of counts. The CDR3 is CASRDRGVPIQYF. The CDR3 DNA reads TGTGCCAGCAGGGACAGGGGAGTCCCCATTCAGTACTTC. The chain links TRBV6-1 to TRBJ2-4; TRBD1 aligns across 9 bases. V gave up 6 bases and J gave up 9 bases; unmatched junction bases: 6. This CDR3 has 13 residues. Germline CDR1 reads MNHNS; CDR2 reads SASEGT.

The chain links TRBV28 to TRBJ1-2; 8 bases align to TRBD1. Trimming cost V 6 bases and J 7 bases; bases outside gene matches: 4. Germline CDR1 is MDHEN and CDR2 is SYDVKM. The CDR3 totals 12 residues. CDR3 in DNA: TGTGCCAGCAGGAAGACAGGGGCTGGCTACACCTTC. Its protein product is CASRKTGAGYTF.

The chain combines TRBV7-2 with TRBJ2-1, with D possibly matching TRBD2 (5 bases). This CDR3 contains 15 residues. V lost 8 bases to trimming and J lost 1 base, with 15 bases between them. Per germline, CDR1 SGHTA and CDR2 FQGNSA. The CDR3 coding sequence is TGTGCCAGCGGGTTTGGGCTAGCTTCCTACAATGAGCAGTTCTTC. Its protein is CASGFGLASYNEQFF.

The DNA for the CDR3 is TGTGCCAGCAGCGTAGCGGCAGGGGGCTTCGACGAGCAGTACTTC. Translated, it gives CASSVAAGGFDEQYF. The genes are TRBV9 and TRBJ2-7; 8 nucleotides match TRBD1. Germline loops: CDR1 SGDLS, CDR2 YYNGEE. There are 15 residues in the CDR3. With V trimmed by 0 bases and J by 5 bases, 7 bases remained unmatched.

The rearrangement joins TRBV6-5 to TRBJ2-1; D gene unclear. The CDR3 is 11 amino acids. Germline lookup yields CDR1 MNHEY and CDR2 SVGAGI. V was trimmed by 6 bases and J by 4 bases, leaving 4 bases between them. The chain's CDR3 is CASRQYNEQFF. In DNA form, the CDR3 reads TGTGCCAGCAGACAGTACAATGAGCAGTTCTTC.

This clone was seen just once. V usage is TRBV27 and J usage is TRBJ1-5; 8 nucleotides agree with TRBD1. Looked up from germline, CDR1 is MNHEY and CDR2 is SMNVEV (reference sequence). This CDR3 contains 15 residues. The V gene end was trimmed by 5 bases and the J gene end by 1 base; junction bases not matched to a gene: 4. The CDR3, as DNA: TGTGCCAGCAGTCCCGACAGGGGCAGCAATCAGCCCCAGCATTTT. Protein product: CASSPDRGSNQPQHF.

This rearrangement joins TRBV28 to TRBJ2-1, with a weak D call TRBD2 (6 bases). Trimming left V 7 bases short and J 6 bases short, with 19 bases between. This CDR3 is built from 15 residues. Looked up from germline, CDR1 is MDHEN and CDR2 is SYDVKM. The CDR3 DNA is TGTGCCAGCACCATCATCGGGGACTCGTGCAATGAGCAGTTCTTC. This encodes CASTIIGDSCNEQFF.